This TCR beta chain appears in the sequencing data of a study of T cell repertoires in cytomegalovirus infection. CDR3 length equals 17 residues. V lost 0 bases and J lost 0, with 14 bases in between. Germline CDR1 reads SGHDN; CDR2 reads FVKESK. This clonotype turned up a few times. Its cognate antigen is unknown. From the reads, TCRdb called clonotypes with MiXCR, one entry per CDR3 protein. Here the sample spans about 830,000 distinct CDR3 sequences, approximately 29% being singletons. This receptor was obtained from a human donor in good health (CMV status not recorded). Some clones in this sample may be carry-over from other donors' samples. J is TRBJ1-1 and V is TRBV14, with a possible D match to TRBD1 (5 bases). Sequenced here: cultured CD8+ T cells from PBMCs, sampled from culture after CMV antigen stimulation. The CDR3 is CASSQDSPGTMNTEAFF. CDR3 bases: TGTGCCAGCAGCCAAGATAGCCCAGGGACTATGAACACTGAAGCTTTCTTT.